One TCR beta chain is described in this entry. Its target is not known. Prepared TCR beta cDNA libraries contained unique molecular identifiers. TCRdb re-derived calls from the PCR reads in MiXCR, one entry per CDR3 protein. The table shows hundreds of thousands of distinct CDR3 sequences, with under 70% occurring only once. Germline V lookup: CDR1 LNHNV, CDR2 YYDKDF (reference sequence). V dropped 0 bases and J dropped 5; count of bases not matched to a gene: 9. CDR3 size: 16 residues. The sample is drawn from a study of post-analysis software for immune sequencing data. Notes on the study in general: TRBV5-6, TRBV5-1 and TRBV20-1 belonged to a set of roughly 5 TRBV segments that were more frequent in patients than controls.

Material: blood. This clonotype was sampled from a girl aged 10-17 years with multiple sclerosis. The chain carries TRBV15 and TRBJ2-5, with 7 bases aligning to TRBD1. CDR3 amino acids: CATSRDGRQGTETQYF. The CDR3, as DNA: TGTGCCACCAGCAGAGATGGGAGACAGGGAACGGAGACCCAGTACTTC.